The 21 T cell receptor beta chains presented below share a single source sample, sequenced in a study of T cells in Graves' hyperthyroidism and ophthalmopathy. RNA transcripts yielded amplified TCR beta CDR3 regions. TCR CDR3 regions were first amplified by RT-PCR with HTBI primers. TCRdb called the multiplex PCR reads again in MiXCR, with one record for every CDR3 protein. There are under 350,000 distinct CDR3 sequences in the sample; around 23% occur only once, and around 48% lies in the top ten. Sequencing was carried out using blood. The receptors were sampled from a woman aged 45-65 years with Graves' hyperthyroidism.

In its sample, this clonotype was seen many times. The J gene is TRBJ1-1, the V gene TRBV28; D is possibly TRBD1 (6 bases). The V and J ends lost 4 bases and 1 base respectively, with 10 bases between them. CDR1 is MDHEN, CDR2 SYDVKM, per germline. The CDR3 is 14 residues long. CDR3 in DNA: TGTGCCAGCAGTTCACCAGGGGCGAACACTGAAGCTTTCTTT. It specifies CASSSPGANTEAFF.

This clonotype occurred many times. The chain recombines TRBV12-3 or TRBV12-4 with TRBJ2-3; no clear D. V lost 0 bases and J lost 4, with 8 bases in between. The CDR3 sequence is 14 residues long. This CDR3 is CASSLASGADTQYF. CDR3 bases: TGTGCCAGCAGTTTAGCATCTGGGGCAGATACGCAGTATTTT.

The genes are TRBV2 and TRBJ1-4, with D possibly matching TRBD1 (6 bases). This CDR3 region has 13 residues. The germline V gene encodes CDR1 SNHLY and CDR2 FYNNEI. The V and J ends lost 5 bases and 5 bases respectively, with 9 bases between them. Here the CDR3 reads CASSYGTNEKLFF. The CDR3 DNA reads as TGTGCCAGCAGTTACGGGACAAATGAAAAACTGTTTTTT. The variable domain in full, completed from reference TRBV2 and TRBJ1-4, reads EPEVTQTPSHQVTQMGQEVILRCVPISNHLYFYWYRQILGQKVEFLVSFYNNEISEKSEIFDDQFSVERPDGSNFTLKIRSTKLEDSAMYFCASSYGTNEKLFFGSGTQLSVL.

This clonotype showed up just a few times. The chain employs TRBV6-4 and TRBJ2-2; 10 nucleotides line up with TRBD2. The CDR3 has 16 amino acids. Looked up from germline, CDR1 is MRHNA and CDR2 is SNTAGT. J lost 5 bases, V lost 2 bases, and 5 bases had no gene match. The DNA of the CDR3 is TGTGCCAGCAGTGACACGGTAGCGGGAGGAACCGGGGAGCTGTTTTTT. It translates to CASSDTVAGGTGELFF.

This clonotype has ten or more counts. The rearrangement joins TRBV6-2 or TRBV6-3 to TRBJ2-7; no clear D gene. The CDR3 loop spans 11 amino acids. The V and J ends lost 8 bases and 5 bases respectively, with 10 bases between them. Germline CDR1 is MNHEY and CDR2 is SVGEGT. The CDR3 DNA is TGTGCCAGCCGCGACCCGGACGAGCAGTACTTC. Translated: CASRDPDEQYF.

There are many counts of this clonotype. The chain links TRBV2 to TRBJ1-6; the D is unclear. The CDR3 has 12 amino acids. V was cut by 8 bases and J by 7 bases, with 9 bases left in between. Germline assignment: CDR1 SNHLY and CDR2 FYNNEI. The CDR3, as DNA: TGTGCCAGCCAAGGATCAAATTCACCCCTCCACTTT. Translating gives CASQGSNSPLHF.

The chain carries TRBV2 and TRBJ2-1, with D unclear. The germline V gene has CDR1 SNHLY and CDR2 FYNNEI. V lost 6 bases and J lost 4, with 10 bases in between. The CDR3 sequence is 13 residues long. The CDR3 is CASRFTPYNEQFF. CDR3 nucleotides: TGTGCCAGCAGATTCACTCCGTACAATGAGCAGTTCTTC.

In this sample, this clonotype turned up many times. The rearrangement links TRBV11-2 to TRBJ1-5; a weak D match, TRBD1 (6 bases). CDR1 is SGHAT, CDR2 FQNNGV, per germline. V was pared by 4 bases and J by 5 bases, with 15 bases between. The CDR3 consists of 15 residues. The CDR3 DNA reads as TGTGCCAGCAGCTACAGGGTGGAAAGGGATCAGCCCCAGCATTTT. Translation: CASSYRVERDQPQHF.

This clonotype came up a few times. The chain links TRBV19 to TRBJ1-2; D is possibly TRBD1 (5 bases). Germline lookup yields CDR1 LNHDA and CDR2 SQIVND (reference sequence). The CDR3 spans 14 residues. V dropped 3 bases and J dropped 3 bases, with 11 bases sitting between them. Here the CDR3 DNA reads TGTGCCAGTAGTATTCTGGGGGACGACTATGGCTACACCTTC. Residues: CASSILGDDYGYTF.

Ten or more counts support this clonotype. V and J are TRBV30 and TRBJ2-5; D is unclear. The V end lost 0 bases, the J end lost 4 bases, and 6 bases lay between the germline ends. CDR1 and CDR2 (germline): GTSNPN, SVGIG (reference sequence). The CDR3 has 12 residues. The CDR3 nucleotides read TGTGCCTGGAGTGTTTGGGGAGAGACCCAGTACTTC. It encodes CAWSVWGETQYF. Full variable domain (missing parts from reference TRBV30 and TRBJ2-5): SQTIHQWPATLVQPVGSPLSLECTVEGTSNPNLYWYRQAAGRGLQLLFYSVGIGQISSEVPQNLSASRPQDRQFILSSKKLLLSDSGFYLCAWSVWGETQYFGPGTRLLVL.

With respect to this clonotype: Possible read error: a much larger clone is one base away. The missing conserved phenylalanine or tryptophan at the end of this CDR3 makes a read error likely. This sequence joins TRBV6-1 and TRBJ2-1; 9 nucleotides agree with TRBD1. J gave up 9 bases and V 5 bases, and 8 bases lay outside the gene matches. Germline CDR1 is MNHNS and CDR2 is SASEGT. CDR3 length: 14 amino acids. The CDR3 loop reads CASSQGQGRGEQFS. CDR3 DNA: TGTGCCAGCAGTCAGGGACAGGGTAGGGGTGAGCAGTTCTCC.

The rearrangement uses TRBV18 and TRBJ2-6; tentative D call: TRBD1 (5 bases). CDR1 KGHSH and CDR2 LQKENI come from the germline V gene. This CDR3 comprises 18 residues. V was trimmed by 1 base and J by 0 bases, leaving 13 bases between them. This CDR3 is CASSPQMTAISGANVLTF. CDR3 DNA: TGTGCCAGCTCACCACAGATGACAGCTATCTCTGGGGCCAACGTCCTGACTTTC.

In its sample, this clonotype was seen a few times. This chain uses TRBV27 with TRBJ1-1; D call uncertain. Trimming pared 2 bases from V and 3 bases from J, leaving 10 bases between. Per germline, CDR1 MNHEY and CDR2 SMNVEV (reference sequence). The CDR3 has 14 residues. CDR3 in amino acids: CASSLAGSHTEAFF. In nucleotides, the CDR3 is TGTGCCAGCAGTTTAGCGGGGAGTCACACTGAAGCTTTCTTT.

DNA of the CDR3: TGTGCCAGTAGTATTGATGGGGGGAATCAGCCCCAGCATTTT. Translated: CASSIDGGNQPQHF. J is TRBJ1-5 and V is TRBV19; a weak D match, TRBD1 (5 bases). Trimming removed 3 bases from V and 4 bases from J, with 10 bases in between. The CDR3 covers 14 residues. CDR1 LNHDA and CDR2 SQIVND come from the germline V gene (reference sequence).

This clonotype was observed a handful of times. V gene TRBV19 combines with J gene TRBJ2-7, with TRBD1 as a possible D gene (6 bases). CDR1 and CDR2 from the germline V gene are LNHDA and SQIVND (reference sequence). The CDR3 is made up of 15 amino acids. V shed 1 base and J shed 3 bases, with 13 bases lying between them. The CDR3 DNA follows: TGTGCCAGTAGTATAGTGGAGACGGGACACTACGAGCAGTACTTC. This sequence encodes CASSIVETGHYEQYF. Full variable domain (missing parts from reference TRBV19 and TRBJ2-7): DGGITQSPKYLFRKEGQNVTLSCEQNLNHDAMYWYRQDPGQGLRLIYYSQIVNDFQKGDIAEGYSVSREKKESFPLTVTSAQKNPTAFYLCASSIVETGHYEQYFGPGTRLTVT.

This clonotype was observed many times. This rearrangement joins TRBV20-1 to TRBJ1-2, with 7 bases identical to TRBD1. The CDR3 is 11 amino acids. CDR1 is DFQATT, CDR2 SNEGSKA, per germline (reference sequence). The CDR3: CSTGDSYGYTF. The CDR3 coding sequence is TGCAGCACCGGGGACAGCTATGGCTACACCTTC.

This clonotype was recorded at least ten times. CDR3 residues: CASSFRGRDEQFF. The CDR3 nucleotides read TGTGCCAGCAGTTTCAGGGGCCGCGATGAGCAGTTCTTC. The chain joins TRBV28 to TRBJ2-1, with D possibly TRBD1 on 6 matching bases. This CDR3 is 13 amino acids long. The ends were cut back, 3 bases at V and 8 bases at J, with 11 bases in the middle. CDR1 is MDHEN, CDR2 SYDVKM, per germline.

Only one count was recorded for this clonotype. V usage is TRBV20-1 and J usage is TRBJ2-7; 10 nucleotides agree with TRBD1. The J segment lost 1 base and the V segment lost 6 bases, leaving 6 bases of the junction unmatched. CDR1 DFQATT and CDR2 SNEGSKA come from the germline V gene (reference sequence). CDR3 length equals 14 residues. CDR3 in amino acids: CSAPGQGRSYEQYF. As DNA, the CDR3 is TGCAGTGCGCCGGGACAGGGGAGGTCCTACGAGCAGTACTTC.

This sequence joins TRBV28 and TRBJ1-1; D possibly corresponds to TRBD1 (5 bases). Trimming pared 6 bases from V and 0 bases from J, leaving 14 bases between. The CDR3 has 15 amino acids. Germline values: CDR1 MDHEN, CDR2 SYDVKM. The CDR3 loop reads CASSTRTPMNTEAFF. As DNA, the CDR3 is TGTGCCAGCAGCACACGGACACCCATGAACACTGAAGCTTTCTTT.

This clonotype occurred many times. The chain has TRBV7-3 and TRBJ2-2; D is ambiguous. Trimming shortened V by 2 bases and J by 4 bases, and 8 bases separated the two germline ends. This CDR3 has 14 amino acids. Germline lookup yields CDR1 SGHTA and CDR2 FQGTGA. This CDR3 reads CASSLPPPTGELFF. The CDR3, as DNA: TGTGCCAGCAGCTTACCTCCGCCCACCGGGGAGCTGTTTTTT.

This clonotype was observed a single time. The chain couples TRBV7-9 to TRBJ1-5, with D possibly being TRBD1 (5 bases). Germline values: CDR1 SEHNR, CDR2 FQNEAQ (reference sequence). Trimming left V 1 base short and J 1 base short, with 14 bases between. The CDR3 spans 17 residues. The CDR3 nucleotides read TGTGCCAGCAGCTTAGAGTATTTGGGGGGAAGCAATCAGCCCCAGCATTTT. Protein product: CASSLEYLGGSNQPQHF. Using reference TRBV7-9 and TRBJ1-5 for the parts outside the CDR3, the full variable domain is DTGVSQNPRHKITKRGQNVTFRCDPISEHNRLYWYRQTLGQGPEFLTYFQNEAQLEKSRLLSDRFSAERPKGSFSTLEIQRTEQGDSAMYLCASSLEYLGGSNQPQHFGDGTRLSIL.